A selection of T cell receptor beta chains follows, all from one sample in a study of blood T cell repertoires in COVID-19. Some clones are missing from TCRdb's copy, which holds only in-frame ones; the method was immunoSEQ multiplex PCR. The sample carries 200,000 to 300,000 clones, 80% to 85% recorded once. What was sequenced was peripheral blood. The receptors originated from a woman between 55 and 75 years old with active or convalescent COVID-19. The CDR3 runs from the conserved cysteine through the conserved F or W. D genes are given only for firm matches. Size values are once, few and many counts, or a class for expanded clones, and some rows have none.

TRBD2	TRBJ2-5	16	NA	TRBV7-2	TGTGCCAGCAGCTTCGGACTAGCGGGGGGAAAAGAGACCCAGTACTTC	CASSFGLAGGKETQYF
TRBD2	TRBJ2-2	17	NA	TRBV7-8	TGTGCCAGCCGATGGACTAGCGGGGGGAACGCACCCGGGGAGCTGTTTTTT	CASRWTSGGNAPGELFF
TRBD1	TRBJ2-5	13	NA	TRBV27	TGTGCCAGCAGAAAGACAGGGGGAGAGACCCAGTACTTC	CASRKTGGETQYF
TRBD1	TRBJ2-4	14	NA	TRBV18	TGTGCCAGCTCACCTCAGGGGGCTTGGAACATTCAGTACTTC	CASSPQGAWNIQYF
NA	TRBJ1-2	12	NA	TRBV6-5	TGTGCCAGCGTACGGGACACTTTGGGCTACACCTTC	CASVRDTLGYTF
NA	TRBJ1-5	13	NA	TRBV2	TGTGCCAGCGGGGGGGACCGCAATCAGCCCCAGCATTTT	CASGGDRNQPQHF
NA	TRBJ1-1	14	once	TRBV2	TGTGCCAGCAGTGAAGCGCAGGGTAGCACTGAAGCTTTCTTT	CASSEAQGSTEAFF
NA	TRBJ1-4	14	NA	TRBV2	TGTGCCAGCAGTGCGGACAGAAGGAGCGAAAAACTGTTTTTT	CASSADRRSEKLFF
NA	TRBJ1-2	12	NA	TRBV12-3/TRBV12-4	TGTGCCAGCAGGGGGGGGAACTATGGCTACACCTTC	CASRGGNYGYTF
NA	TRBJ1-1	19	NA	TRBV7-2	TGTGCCAGCAGCTTAGCGTTTCCATGGCTTGGGAGGTCGAACACTGAAGCTTTCTTT	CASSLAFPWLGRSNTEAFF
NA	TRBJ2-3	12	NA	TRBV30	TGTGCCTGGAGTGCGAGCACAGATACGCAGTATTTT	CAWSASTDTQYF
NA	TRBJ2-3	15	NA	TRBV25-1	TGTGCCAGCAGTTTGGAAGGGGATAACACAGATACGCAGTATTTT	CASSLEGDNTDTQYF
NA	TRBJ1-2	13	NA	TRBV5-1	TGCGCCAGCAGCTTTGAGGGGGAATATGGCTACACCTTC	CASSFEGEYGYTF
NA	TRBJ2-4	13	NA	TRBV12-3/TRBV12-4	TGTGCCAGCAGTTTAACAGAGAAAAACATTCAGTACTTC	CASSLTEKNIQYF
NA	TRBJ1-1	14	NA	TRBV5-1	TGCGCCAGCAGGATTGGGGGCAGGAACACTGAAGCTTTCTTT	CASRIGGRNTEAFF
TRBD1	TRBJ1-4	15	NA	TRBV7-2	TGTGCCAGCAGCTCTCAGGGGGCGGAGAGTGAAAAACTGTTTTTT	CASSSQGAESEKLFF
TRBD1	TRBJ2-3	14	NA	TRBV24-1	TGTGCCACCAGTGGGACAGGGGTAGGAGATACGCAGTATTTT	CATSGTGVGDTQYF
NA	TRBJ1-2	15	NA	TRBV9	TGTGCCAGCAGCGAGGGGACACGATCTAACTATGGCTACACCTTC	CASSEGTRSNYGYTF
TRBD2	TRBJ2-7	16	NA	TRBV3-1/TRBV3-2	TGTGCCAGCAGCCAACAAGGGGCCGGGACTAGCGGCGAGCAGTACTTC	CASSQQGAGTSGEQYF
TRBD1	TRBJ1-1	14	few	TRBV5-1	TGCGCCAGCAGCAAAGGGGGCGCAGGCACTGAAGCTTTCTTT	CASSKGGAGTEAFF
NA	TRBJ2-7	12	once	TRBV30	TGTGCCTGGAGCTACACTACCTACGAGCAGTACTTC	CAWSYTTYEQYF
NA	TRBJ2-1	14	NA	TRBV7-9	TGTGCCAGCAGCTACCCTGGCGGGTACAATGAGCAGTTCTTC	CASSYPGGYNEQFF
NA	TRBJ2-7	17	NA	TRBV6-1	TGTGCCAGCAGTGGGACGGGAGGGGGCAGGGACTACTACGAGCAGTACTTC	CASSGTGGGRDYYEQYF
NA	TRBJ1-1	14	NA	TRBV7-2	TGTGCCAGCAGCTTAGAGGCCTATCAGGGCATAGCTTTCTTT	CASSLEAYQGIAFF
TRBD2	TRBJ2-3	16	NA	TRBV30	TGTGCCTGGAGTGGGGGACTATCGGGGTCCGAAGATACGCAGTATTTT	CAWSGGLSGSEDTQYF
NA	TRBJ2-7	14	NA	TRBV6-2/TRBV6-3	TGTGCCAGCAGTTACGCCTACAGGGCCTACGAGCAGTACTTC	CASSYAYRAYEQYF
NA	TRBJ2-3	16	NA	TRBV27	TGTGCCAGCAGTCCCCGGCAGGGTTTCGGCACAGATACGCAGTATTTT	CASSPRQGFGTDTQYF
TRBD2	TRBJ2-2	16	NA	TRBV11-2	TGTGCCAGCAGCTTGCGGGGGGGCCCAGGAACCGGGGAGCTGTTTTTT	CASSLRGGPGTGELFF
TRBD1	TRBJ1-2	16	NA	TRBV19	TGTGCCAGTAGTATCGGTCGACAGGGTCGGGACTATGGCTACACCTTC	CASSIGRQGRDYGYTF
NA	TRBJ2-7	11	NA	TRBV27	TGTGCCAGCAGTTTAAGGGGCGAGCAGTACTTC	CASSLRGEQYF
NA	TRBJ1-1	14	NA	TRBV6-5	TGTGCCAGCAGTCCCGGCCGGGGGAACACTGAAGCTTTCTTT	CASSPGRGNTEAFF
TRBD1	TRBJ1-2	15	NA	TRBV6-5	TGTGCCAGCAGTTACTCATTCGGACAGGGCCCCGGCTACACCTTC	CASSYSFGQGPGYTF
TRBD2	TRBJ2-7	17	NA	TRBV6-7	TGTGCCAGCACTCCCAGATTAAATAGCGGGAGCTCCTACGAGCAGTACTTC	CASTPRLNSGSSYEQYF
NA	TRBJ1-2	13	once	TRBV29-1	TGCAGCGTTGACCTACAGGGTTCCTATGGCTACACCTTC	CSVDLQGSYGYTF
NA	TRBJ1-1	13	NA	TRBV10-3	TGTGCCATCAGTGAAACGGGGAACACTGAAGCTTTCTTT	CAISETGNTEAFF
TRBD2	TRBJ2-1	17	NA	TRBV4-1	TGCGCCAGCAGCCAGCAGACTAGCGGGGGCGGTCGTGGTGAGCAGTTCTTC	CASSQQTSGGGRGEQFF
TRBD1	TRBJ1-4	16	NA	TRBV18	TGTGCCAGCTCACCTCAGGGGGCTGCAACTAATGAAAAACTGTTTTTT	CASSPQGAATNEKLFF
NA	TRBJ1-2	14	NA	TRBV5-1	TGCGCCAGCAGCTTGGGAGCCCTTAACTATGGCTACACCTTC	CASSLGALNYGYTF
NA	TRBJ1-5	13	NA	TRBV19	TGTGCCAGTAGTATTGCAGGGGCTCAGCCCCAGCATTTT	CASSIAGAQPQHF
TRBD1	TRBJ2-3	15	NA	TRBV11-2	TGTGCCAGCAGCTTCCACAGGGGGCCCACAGATACGCAGTATTTT	CASSFHRGPTDTQYF
TRBD1	TRBJ1-2	15	NA	TRBV9	TGTGCCAGCAGCCCCGGTCAGGGGGTGAACTATGGCTACACCTTC	CASSPGQGVNYGYTF
TRBD1	TRBJ1-4	14	few	TRBV6-6	TGTGCCAGCGGGATGACAGGGGGAAATGAAAAACTGTTTTTT	CASGMTGGNEKLFF
NA	TRBJ1-1	15	NA	TRBV15	TGTGCCACCCGCGGGGGGGCGGGGCTCAACACTGAAGCTTTCTTT	CATRGGAGLNTEAFF
NA	TRBJ1-6	12	NA	TRBV12-3/TRBV12-4	TGTGCCAGCAGTTTAAGCAATTCACCCCTCCACTTT	CASSLSNSPLHF
NA	TRBJ2-2	12	NA	TRBV2	TGTGCCAGCAGATCCGGGATGGGGGAGCTGTTTTTT	CASRSGMGELFF
NA	TRBJ2-3	11	NA	TRBV2	TGTGCCAGCAGTTACACAGATACGCAGTATTTT	CASSYTDTQYF
TRBD1	TRBJ1-5	18	NA	TRBV15	TGTGCCACCAGCAGAGGGGCTAGGACAGGGTTGGCAAATCAGCCCCAGCATTTT	CATSRGARTGLANQPQHF
NA	TRBJ2-5	13	NA	TRBV18	TGTGCCAGCTCACCAGCAGGGAAAGAGACCCAGTACTTC	CASSPAGKETQYF
TRBD2	TRBJ2-2	16	few	TRBV6-4	TGTGCCAGCAGTCGAAGGATTAGCGGGAGCACCGGGGAGCTGTTTTTT	CASSRRISGSTGELFF
NA	TRBJ1-1	13	NA	TRBV6-5	TGTGCCAGCAGTTACCGGGGAATCACTGAAGCTTTCTTT	CASSYRGITEAFF
NA	TRBJ2-3	15	NA	TRBV6-4	TGTGCCAGCAGTGACAGGGCAGGGGGCACAGATACGCAGTATTTT	CASSDRAGGTDTQYF
TRBD1	TRBJ1-5	16	NA	TRBV7-8	TGTGCCAGCAGCCGTTCCCGGGACAGGGTTGGGCAGCCCCAGCATTTT	CASSRSRDRVGQPQHF
NA	TRBJ1-6	15	NA	TRBV11-2	TGTGCCAGCAGCCCGTCGGGCTCCTATAATTCACCCCTCCACTTT	CASSPSGSYNSPLHF
TRBD2	TRBJ2-5	17	NA	TRBV6-2/TRBV6-3	TGTGCCAGCAGTCCCCCGGCTAGCGGGGGGTCGAAAGAGACCCAGTACTTC	CASSPPASGGSKETQYF
TRBD2	TRBJ2-7	11	NA	TRBV30	TGTGCCTGGAGTGTCCGGACTAGTCAGTACTTC	CAWSVRTSQYF